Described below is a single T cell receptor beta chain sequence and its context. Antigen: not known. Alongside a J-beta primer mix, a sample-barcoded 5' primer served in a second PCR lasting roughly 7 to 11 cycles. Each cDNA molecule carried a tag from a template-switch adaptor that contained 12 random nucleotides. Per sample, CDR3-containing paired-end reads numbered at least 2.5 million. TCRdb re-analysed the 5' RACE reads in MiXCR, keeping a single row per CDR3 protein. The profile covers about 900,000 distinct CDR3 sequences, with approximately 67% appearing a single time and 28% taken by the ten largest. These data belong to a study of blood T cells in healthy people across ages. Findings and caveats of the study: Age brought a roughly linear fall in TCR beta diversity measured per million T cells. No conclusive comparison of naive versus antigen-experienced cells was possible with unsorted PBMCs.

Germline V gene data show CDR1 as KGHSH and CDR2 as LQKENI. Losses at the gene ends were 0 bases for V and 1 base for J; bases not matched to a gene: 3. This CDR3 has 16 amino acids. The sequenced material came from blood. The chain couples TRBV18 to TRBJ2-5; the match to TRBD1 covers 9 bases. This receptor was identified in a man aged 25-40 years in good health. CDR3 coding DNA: TGTGCCAGCTCACCACCGGGACAGGGCCTCCAAGAGACCCAGTACTTC. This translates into CASSPPGQGLQETQYF.